This T cell receptor beta chain was sequenced for a study of blood T cell repertoires in COVID-19 (dated by TCRdb to the early 2020s). About the full investigation: Samples from collaborators originated in the United States, Italy and Spain and spanned both the acute and convalescent phases of COVID-19. The material from the prospective study consisted of cDNA or gDNA derived from T cells, B-cell-depleted T cells, or PBMCs. Deeply sampled blood TCRbeta repertoires from subjects exposed to, actively infected with, or recovered from COVID-19 were included in the dataset. The repertoires were released in a freely available public database intended as a resource for research on the immune response to SARS-CoV-2. The samples were drawn from two sources: the first 160 participants of the ongoing ImmuneRACE study, and fewer than 1,500 subjects contributed by 6 global collaborators. A de-identified subject ID, COVID-19 status, age in years and sex were almost always included in the sample metadata. Where available, HLA class I and class II types were taken from metadata supplied by the sample provider and were not determined by assay-based typing. Broad study findings and their caveats: How much clinical and demographic metadata was included differed by source and by participant, and the metadata was provided uncurated.

Turning to this clone: Its antigen remains undetermined. The record has no base qualities; no much larger clone is one base away.

Participants in the prospective study were enrolled through a virtual design, were aged about 18 to 100 years, and lived in about 25 United States geographic areas. To assign participants to cohorts, the prospective study relied on clinical history that participants themselves reported in a screening survey and a study questionnaire. Mobile phlebotomists in the prospective study collected whole blood, serum and a nasopharyngeal or oropharyngeal swab from every participant. Participants in the prospective study had the option to provide additional blood draws and questionnaires over a roughly two-month period. Blood samples from the prospective study were shipped frozen or at room temperature prior to DNA extraction. From a lookup of the germline V gene, CDR1 and CDR2 are WSHSY and SAAADI. Cut back by 8 bases and 0 bases, the V and J ends lie 13 bases apart. The CDR3 starts with the cysteine, ends with the phenylalanine, and has 14 residues. Only the CDR3 DNA is retained, 42 bases long and in frame from the first base.

TCRbeta CDR3 regions were amplified from genomic DNA using the immunoSEQ Assay, a bias-controlled multiplex PCR. In the paper's pipeline: The number of nucleated cells in each sample was estimated from the amplification of reference gene primers within the assay. To quantify the absolute abundance of each unique TCRbeta CDR3 rearrangement, sequence reads were collapsed and filtered. For each sample, productive Simpson clonality was calculated as the square root of Simpson's diversity index over productive rearrangements. TCRdb stores this immuneACCESS table with in-frame sequences only. Part of the clones is absent; in the studies checked, under half of the shortfall reflects unresolved V genes, and no reason is known for the rest. V and J calls and clone size are copied from that table; D and trimming were computed from the DNA. The sample records 300,000 to 350,000 clones, about 90% of which are singletons. Approximately 4% of the sample lies in the top ten.

The chain was built from TRBV10-2 and TRBJ1-2; the D segment could be TRBD1, given 5 matching bases. The receptor comes from a woman between 18 and 29 years old with acute COVID-19. Sequenced material: PBMCs or T cells enriched from blood (not recorded which). The CDR3 sequence is CASRPQASNYGYTF. The DNA is as follows: TGCGCCAGCCGACCACAGGCTTCTAACTATGGCTACACCTTC.